This T cell receptor beta chain was observed in a study of shared clonotypes between healthy human individuals. About the study: Plates per donor: three CD4 naive, three CD4 memory, two CD8 naive, one CD8 memory. General observations from the study: A handful of donors had 5% to 6.5% of their naive CD4 clonotypes in common. Generally, naive subsets came out with larger estimated richness than memory subsets.

The CDR3 contains 10 residues. The germline V gene encodes CDR1 SEHNR and CDR2 FQNEAQ (reference sequence). Between the trimmed V and J ends, which lost 2 bases and 9 bases, there was a span of 2 bases. Terminally differentiated effector memory CD45RA+ cells were excluded by CCR7 positive selection of CD45RO-negative cells. The method was immunoSEQ multiplex PCR; TCRdb's version includes in-frame clones alone and lacks a portion of them. The data contain over 2 million clones, 85% to 95% of them singletons. Worth noting for this clone: Its antigen is currently unknown.

The sequence was collected from a man younger than 35 in good health. The chain has TRBV7-9 and TRBJ2-1; D is ambiguous. The sequenced material came from naive CD8+ T cells sorted from blood. CDR3 nucleotide sequence: TGTGCCAGCAGCTTACCTGAGCAGTTCTTC. It yields the protein CASSLPEQFF.